Frequency places the clone carrying this T cell receptor beta chain as medium-sized. Its specificity is not known. TRB was amplified by touch-down multiplex PCR, primer pools A and B combined. TCRdb re-called the multiplex PCR reads; one entry per CDR3 protein, DNA not given. Its table lists about 4,300 distinct CDR3 sequences. TRB was amplified from approximately 250 ng of peripheral blood genomic DNA per sample. The CDR3 covers 15 residues. Germline V gene data show CDR1 as SQVTM and CDR2 as ANQGSEA. This specimen belongs to a study of T cell clusters in autoimmune cytopenias. Study as a whole: A median of approximately 50,000 TRB reads per sample yielded a median around 2,500 distinct clonotypes. Overall study findings and caveats: Healthy donors had approximately 2.9-fold more exclusive TRB clusters than active autoimmune hepatitis patients. The cluster-lack signature was not seen for secondary cytopenia versus chronic lymphocytic leukemia.

The sequenced sample was peripheral blood. The source is a human donor with an autoimmune cytopenia or autoimmune hepatitis (not recorded which). The chain combines TRBV29-1 with TRBJ1-2; the D call from TCRdb, TRBD1, cannot be confirmed without DNA. The chain's CDR3 is CSVEDRTGRVDGYTF.